A few counts support the clone carrying this T cell receptor beta chain. The sample is drawn from a study of T-cell memory formation after mild COVID-19. Amplification by 5'RACE using constant-segment primers produced TCR alpha and TCR beta cDNA libraries that carried sample barcodes and UMIs. TCRdb passed the 5' RACE reads through MiXCR, listing each CDR3 protein once. The repertoire holds fewer than 250,000 distinct CDR3 sequences, with roughly 10% as singletons. The V end was cut by 7 bases, the J end by 1 base, with 13 bases between. This CDR3 spans 14 amino acids. Germline V CDR1 and CDR2: SEHNR, FQNEAQ (reference sequence).

The sequence came from a man aged 18 to 35 who had mild COVID-19 (a few samples of this study predate the infection). Cell type and time point are not known. Sequencing was performed on PBMCs or a T cell subset sorted from them (not recorded which). This chain connects TRBV7-9 to TRBJ2-5, with unresolved D. The CDR3 spells CASTPRTLQETQYF. Here the CDR3 DNA reads TGTGCCAGCACCCCAAGGACCCTCCAAGAGACCCAGTACTTC.